This paragraph reports one T cell receptor (beta chain). Clones were sequenced by immunoSEQ multiplex PCR, and TCRdb holds only the in-frame ones, with some missing. This sample has fewer than 250,000 clones, with 80% to 90% found just once. V was trimmed by 4 bases and J by 5 bases, leaving 21 bases between them. CDR3 length: 16 amino acids. CDR1 and CDR2 from the germline V gene are SGHDT and YYEEEE. These data originate in a study of blood T cell repertoires in COVID-19. The sequence was obtained from a man aged 35 to 55 with acute or convalescent COVID-19. Sequenced input: peripheral blood. The J gene is TRBJ2-5, the V gene TRBV5-6; D is possibly TRBD1 (6 bases). Here the CDR3 DNA reads TGTGCCAGCAGCGGCAACGGGGTCAGGGGTGGGGAGACCCAGTACTTC. It specifies CASSGNGVRGGETQYF.